This entry concerns a single T cell receptor (beta chain). The antigen remains unidentified. The data stem from a study of T cell clones after liver transplantation. Turning to the study itself: Immunosuppression withdrawal was tried within 2 years after liver transplantation in this trial. Patients counted as tolerant after at least one year off all immunosuppression, enzymes not exceeding twice normal.

Study-wide findings and caveats: Low donor cell numbers restricted donor-reactive repertoire measurement in a couple of subjects.

The germline gives CDR1 MDHEN, CDR2 SYDVKM. The V end lost 3 bases, the J end lost 4 bases, and 15 bases lay between the germline ends. This CDR3 contains 15 residues. Clones were read by immunoSEQ multiplex PCR, and TCRdb kept only the in-frame ones, dropping some. The repertoire has roughly 57,000 clones, 71% of them found once; the top ten carry about 15%. Sorting of unstimulated PBMCs yielded separate CD3+CD4+ and CD3+CD8+ fractions. This rearrangement joins TRBV28 to TRBJ1-1; weak D call: TRBD1 (6 bases). The sample consisted of CD4+ T cells from blood, taken before liver transplant. The receptor's source is a human donor who received a liver transplant. This CDR3 reads CASSFPRGEGTEAFF. CDR3 DNA: TGTGCCAGCAGTTTCCCGAGGGGGGAGGGCACTGAAGCTTTCTTT.